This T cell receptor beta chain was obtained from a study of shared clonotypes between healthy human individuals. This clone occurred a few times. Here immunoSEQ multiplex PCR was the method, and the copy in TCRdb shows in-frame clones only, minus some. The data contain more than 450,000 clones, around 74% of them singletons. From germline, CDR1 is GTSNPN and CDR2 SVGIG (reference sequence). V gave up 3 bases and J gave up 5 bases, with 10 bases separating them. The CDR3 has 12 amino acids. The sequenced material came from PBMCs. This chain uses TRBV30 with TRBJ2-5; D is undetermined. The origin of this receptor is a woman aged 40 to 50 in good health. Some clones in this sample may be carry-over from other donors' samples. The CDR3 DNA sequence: TGTGCCTGGAGCATCGGATGGGAGACCCAGTACTTC. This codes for CAWSIGWETQYF.